This T cell receptor beta chain emerged from a study of neoadjuvant nivolumab and ipilimumab in lung cancer. Study-wide background: Nivolumab 3 mg/kg was given days 1, 15 and 29, plus ipilimumab 1 mg/kg day 1 in combination. General study findings and limits: Resected tumors had greater TCR richness and clonality than uninvolved lung. TCR sequencing covered a small number of samples. Only two of four nivolumab-treated tumors gained richness and clonality by surgery.

The method was immunoSEQ multiplex PCR; TCRdb's version includes in-frame clones alone and lacks a portion of them. The table lists roughly 49,000 clones, around nine tenths of them singletons. This clone was recorded once. Antigen unknown. Germline V gives CDR1 SGHRS, CDR2 YFSETQ. The CDR3 loop spans 12 amino acids. V was clipped by 4 bases and J by 7 bases; unmatched bases: 2. This material consisted of blood, taken before neoadjuvant nivolumab, alone or with ipilimumab. This TCR came from an adult with non-small cell lung cancer. Some clones in this sample may be carry-over from other donors' samples. This chain uses TRBV5-1 with TRBJ2-1; 7 bases fit TRBD2. CDR3 amino acids: CASSLGGNEQFF. The CDR3 bases are TGCGCCAGCAGCCTGGGAGGGAATGAGCAGTTCTTC.